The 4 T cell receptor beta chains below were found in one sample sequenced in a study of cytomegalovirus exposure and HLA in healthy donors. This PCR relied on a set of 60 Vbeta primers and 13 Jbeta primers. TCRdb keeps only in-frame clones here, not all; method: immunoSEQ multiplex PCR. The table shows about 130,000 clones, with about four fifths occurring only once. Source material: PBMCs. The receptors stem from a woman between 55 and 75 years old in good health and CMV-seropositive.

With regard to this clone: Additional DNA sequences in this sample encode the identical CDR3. The CDR3 loop is CASSRKQGANTEAFF. CDR3 coding DNA: TGTGCCAGCAGCCGCAAACAGGGGGCGAACACTGAAGCTTTCTTT. The gene calls are TRBV11-2 and TRBJ1-1; TRBD1 matches 9 bases. V shed 5 bases and J 1 base; nucleotides not matched to a gene: 5. The CDR3 has 15 residues. Germline assignment: CDR1 SGHAT and CDR2 FQNNGV.

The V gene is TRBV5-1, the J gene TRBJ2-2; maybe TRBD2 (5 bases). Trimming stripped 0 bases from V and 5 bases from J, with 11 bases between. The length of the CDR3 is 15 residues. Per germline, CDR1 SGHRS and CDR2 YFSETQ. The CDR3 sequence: CASSLVLAETGELFF. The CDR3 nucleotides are TGCGCCAGCAGCTTGGTGCTAGCCGAAACCGGGGAGCTGTTTTTT.

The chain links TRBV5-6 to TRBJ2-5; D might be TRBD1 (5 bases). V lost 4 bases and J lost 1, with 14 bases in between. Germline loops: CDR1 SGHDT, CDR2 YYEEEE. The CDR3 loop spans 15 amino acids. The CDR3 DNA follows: TGTGCCAGCAGCCCGATTCTGGGGCTCCAAGAGACCCAGTACTTC. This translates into CASSPILGLQETQYF.

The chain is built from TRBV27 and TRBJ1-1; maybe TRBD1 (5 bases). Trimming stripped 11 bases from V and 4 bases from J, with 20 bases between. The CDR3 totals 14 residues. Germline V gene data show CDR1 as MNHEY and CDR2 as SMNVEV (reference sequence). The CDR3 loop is CASRPPGPATEAFF. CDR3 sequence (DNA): TGTGCCTCTCGTCCCCCAGGGCCTGCCACTGAAGCTTTCTTT.